This TCR beta chain was observed in a study of Ad26.COV2.S vaccination and SARS-CoV-2 variants. The wider study: In the study, Ad26.COV2.S was injected intramuscularly once, or twice 56 days apart. General study results and limits: Vaccine and placebo groups showed comparable non-spike TCR breadth. In TCR breadth and depth analyses, total T cell responses may have been underestimated.

Regarding this clone: What it recognizes is unknown.

TCRdb's table, derived via immunoSEQ multiplex PCR, lists solely in-frame clones and lacks some. The table includes 300,000 to 350,000 clones, roughly 84% detected once. In germline, CDR1 is MNHEY, CDR2 SVGAGI. Between the trimmed V and J ends, which lost 6 bases and 7 bases, there was a span of 7 bases. CDR3 size: 11 residues. Described treatment: 15 to 20 received Ad26.COV2.S at low or high dose, single or two shots; roughly five received placebo; per-sample allocation not given. Samples analyzed were those drawn on day 63 after the first vaccine or placebo injection. Whoever gave the sample was an adult aged 18-55 years in Boston.

This specimen was peripheral blood, taken in a trial of Ad26.COV2.S vaccine versus placebo. This receptor was taken from a person between 18 and 59 years old who received the Ad26.COV2.S COVID-19 vaccine or a placebo. The chain carries TRBV6-5 and TRBJ2-1; D may be TRBD1 (5 bases). CDR3 region: CASSSGNEQFF. In DNA, the CDR3 is TGTGCCAGCAGCTCAGGGAATGAGCAGTTCTTC.